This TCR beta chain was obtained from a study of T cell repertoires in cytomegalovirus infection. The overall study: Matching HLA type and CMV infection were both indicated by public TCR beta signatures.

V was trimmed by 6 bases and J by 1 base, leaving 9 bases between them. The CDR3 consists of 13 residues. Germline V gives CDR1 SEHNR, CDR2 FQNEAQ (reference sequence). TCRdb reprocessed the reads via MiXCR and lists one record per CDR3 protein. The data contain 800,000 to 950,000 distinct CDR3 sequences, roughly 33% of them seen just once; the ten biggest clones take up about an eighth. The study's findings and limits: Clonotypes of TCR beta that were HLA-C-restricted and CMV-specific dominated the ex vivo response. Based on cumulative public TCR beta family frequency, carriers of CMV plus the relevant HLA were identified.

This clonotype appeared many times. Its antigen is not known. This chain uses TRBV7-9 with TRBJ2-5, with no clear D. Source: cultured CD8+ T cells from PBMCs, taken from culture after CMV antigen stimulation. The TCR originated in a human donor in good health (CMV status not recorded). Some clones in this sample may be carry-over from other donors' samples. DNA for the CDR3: TGTGCCAGCAGATCCCCCCTCCAAGAGACCCAGTACTTC. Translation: CASRSPLQETQYF.